This T cell receptor beta chain was captured in a study of OX40 agonist ivuxolimab in advanced cancers. Broadly, across the study: Ivuxolimab, which targeted the costimulatory receptor OX40 (CD134), was an agonistic, fully human IgG2 monoclonal antibody. Intravenous ivuxolimab was administered to patients every 2 weeks at six dose levels: 0.01, 0.1, 0.3, 1.5, 3 and 10 mg/kg. Of the approximately 50 patients in dose escalation, about 20 had hepatocellular carcinoma, some 15 had melanoma, 9 had renal cell carcinoma and 9 had head and neck cancer. The dose-escalation cohort was roughly 87% male with a mean age of about 54 years, ranging from about 23 to 85. Prior anti-PD-1, anti-PD-L1 or anti-CTLA-4 therapy was permitted, and about two fifths of dose-escalation patients had received checkpoint inhibitors. Partial responses were achieved by three dose-escalation patients, of whom one had hepatocellular carcinoma and two had cutaneous melanoma. Peripheral TCRbeta sequencing was intended to test whether TCR sequence diversity was altered and clonal T-cell expansion was caused by ivuxolimab. The paper reports the monotherapy dose-escalation portion (N of about 54 patients) of the phase I ivuxolimab trial. Summary of the overall study and its limitations: At doses of 0.1 to 3.0 mg/kg, clonal expansion of both CD4+ and CD8+ blood T cells was observed from baseline to week 6. In the 0.1-3.0 mg/kg groups, partial responders had among the lowest normalized peripheral clonal expansion, particularly in CD8+ T cells. Low levels of normalized T-cell clonal expansion were also seen in some patients who did not respond. After ivuxolimab, expanded clones were on average more numerous among CD8+ T cells than among CD4+ T cells. The antigen specificity of the clonally expanded peripheral T cells was not determined.

Concerning this clone: Its antigen has not been determined. No base-level quality is on record; no much larger clone is a single base apart.

Patients with autoimmune disease history or receiving systemic immunosuppression were excluded from the trial. Peripheral blood for TCR sequencing was collected from all dose cohorts at baseline, on cycle 4 day 1, and on cycle 7 day 1. The samples were taken from a phase I, first-in-human, multicenter, open-label dose-escalation trial of ivuxolimab. Adults with locally advanced or metastatic head and neck squamous cell, hepatocellular, melanoma or renal cell carcinoma were enrolled in the trial. Before TCR sequencing, CD4+ and CD8+ T cells were separately sorted from peripheral blood. CDR1 is given as SGHTA and CDR2 as FQGTGA, both from the germline V gene. The CDR3 spans 14 residues, from the cysteine through the phenylalanine. The retained sequence is limited to the CDR3, 42 bases, with the frame set at the first base. V and J are trimmed by 8 bases and 7 bases, and the gene matches miss 7 bases of the junction.

To sequence the TCRbeta CDR3 region, genomic DNA was isolated from the sorted cells. The immunoSEQ Assay was used for sequencing of TCRbeta CDR3 regions. In TCRdb, the immuneACCESS table is reduced to in-frame sequences with V and J assigned. These tables do not hold every clone; where another copy was compared, an unresolved V gene accounts for under half, and the others remain unexplained. For this sample the table gives tens of thousands of clones, of which 65% to 90% were detected only once. Just under 2% of the sample comes from the top ten. The rearrangement combines TRBV7-3 with TRBJ2-1, with 11 central nucleotides matching TRBD2. The input for sequencing was CD4+ or CD8+ T cells sorted from blood, taken in a trial of the OX40 agonist ivuxolimab. The receptor comes from an adult with an advanced solid tumor such as melanoma, head and neck, liver or kidney cancer. The CDR3 region has the sequence CASGKTSGMNEQFF. The sequenced DNA: TGTGCCAGCGGAAAGACTAGCGGGATGAATGAGCAGTTCTTC.